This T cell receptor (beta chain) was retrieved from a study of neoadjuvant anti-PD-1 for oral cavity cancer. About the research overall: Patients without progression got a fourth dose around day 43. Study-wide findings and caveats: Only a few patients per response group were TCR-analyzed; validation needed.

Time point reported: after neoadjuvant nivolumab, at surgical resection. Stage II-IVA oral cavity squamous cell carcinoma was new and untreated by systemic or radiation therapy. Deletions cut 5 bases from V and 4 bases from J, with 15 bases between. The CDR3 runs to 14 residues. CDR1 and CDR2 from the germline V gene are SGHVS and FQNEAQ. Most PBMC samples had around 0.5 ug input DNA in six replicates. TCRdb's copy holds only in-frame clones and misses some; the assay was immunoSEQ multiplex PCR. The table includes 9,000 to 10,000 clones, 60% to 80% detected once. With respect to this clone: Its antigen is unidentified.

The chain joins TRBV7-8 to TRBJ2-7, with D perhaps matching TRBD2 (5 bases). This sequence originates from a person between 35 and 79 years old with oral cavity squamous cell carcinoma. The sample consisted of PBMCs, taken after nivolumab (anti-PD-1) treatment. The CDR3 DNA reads TGTGCCAGCAGCCGCGTAGCGTTGGGATACGAGCAGTACTTC. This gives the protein CASSRVALGYEQYF.